These T cell receptor beta chains were read from a single sample in a study of cytomegalovirus exposure and HLA in healthy donors. Sequenced by immunoSEQ multiplex PCR; TCRdb stores in-frame clones only, minus some. Recorded for this sample: 65,000 to 95,000 clones. Specimen: PBMCs. These receptors all come from a man between 25 and 39 years old in good health and CMV-seronegative. Each CDR3 is given without its conserved first and last residue.

TRBJ1-1,TRBV5-6,ASSLARDRADTEAF
TRBJ1-5,TRBV18,ASSPGEGNQPQH
TRBJ2-3,TRBV7-2,ASSPRTSGSWGSTDTQY
TRBJ2-2,TRBV4-3,ASSQDLSGAATGELF
TRBJ2-7,TRBV15,ATSKSSLAYEQY
TRBJ2-3,TRBV20-1,SAPFTDTQY
TRBJ2-5,TRBV5-1,ASSLNLETQY
TRBJ1-2,TRBV6-5,ASSAGGAYGYT
TRBJ1-1,TRBV30,AWSERHTEAF
TRBJ1-1,TRBV10-3,AISEGVYEAF
TRBJ2-7,TRBV30,AWSMVFGSYEQY
TRBJ2-1,TRBV5-1,ASSSDRGHNEQF
TRBJ1-2,TRBV27,ASSFSAGVSYGYT
TRBJ2-5,TRBV5-1,ASGARVRETQY
TRBJ2-5,TRBV29-1,SLGGLAGGGETQY
TRBJ2-1,TRBV5-1,ASSLSGDYNEQF
TRBJ2-5,TRBV2,ASSEAVDSQETQY
TRBJ1-1,TRBV7-9,ASSSQGAVNTEAF
TRBJ1-1,TRBV19,ASSMGAAHLNTEAF
TRBJ2-1,TRBV7-3,ASSKLVRNEQF
TRBJ1-1,TRBV30,AWDSRGTLEAF
TRBJ2-7,TRBV5-1,ASSPGGTGTTYEQY
TRBJ1-3,TRBV4-3,ASSQWDTFSGNTIY
TRBJ2-4,TRBV9,ASSFGAKNIQY
TRBJ1-1,TRBV18,ASSPSGGPEAF
TRBJ1-5,TRBV10-2,ASMGQGFQPQH
TRBJ1-1,TRBV2,ASSYTQGLNTEAF
TRBJ1-2,TRBV7-9,ASSLEGGTGYT
TRBJ1-1,TRBV5-6,ASSRAPGQGGTEAF
TRBJ1-5,TRBV4-1,ASSQEPAAIQPQH
TRBJ1-6,TRBV9,ASSVVLSPLH
TRBJ2-7,TRBV5-1,ASSLAPRSYEQY
TRBJ1-2,TRBV4-1,ASSRQGSFVVHYGYT
TRBJ2-3,TRBV2,ASGTTADTQY
TRBJ2-1,TRBV11-2,ASSPLQGKDNEQF
TRBJ2-7,TRBV6-6,ASSYEVRAYEQY
TRBJ2-5,TRBV11-3,ASSLWAFKETQY
TRBJ2-7,TRBV6-6,ASSQPGQRTYEQY
TRBJ1-1,TRBV5-1,ASSLGQGVWNTEAF
TRBJ1-2,TRBV6-5,ASRGTGVRGYT
TRBJ2-3,TRBV9,ASSETQRAPRTQY